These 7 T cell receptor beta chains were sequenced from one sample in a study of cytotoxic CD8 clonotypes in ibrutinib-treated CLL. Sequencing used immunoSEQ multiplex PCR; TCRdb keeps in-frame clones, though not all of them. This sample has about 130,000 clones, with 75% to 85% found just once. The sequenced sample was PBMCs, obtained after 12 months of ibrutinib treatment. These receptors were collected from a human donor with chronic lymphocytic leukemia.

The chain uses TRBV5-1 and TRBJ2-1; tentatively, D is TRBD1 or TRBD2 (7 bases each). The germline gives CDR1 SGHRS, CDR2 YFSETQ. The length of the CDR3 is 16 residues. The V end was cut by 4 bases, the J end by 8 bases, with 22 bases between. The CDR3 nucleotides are TGCGCCAGCAGCCCAGGGGGGGACTCCCTGCCGGATGAGCAGTTCTTC. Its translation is CASSPGGDSLPDEQFF. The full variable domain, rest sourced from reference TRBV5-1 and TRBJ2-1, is KAGVTQTPRYLIKTRGQQVTLSCSPISGHRSVSWYQQTPGQGLQFLFEYFSETQRNKGNFPGRFSGRQFSNSRSEMNVSTLELGDSALYLCASSPGGDSLPDEQFFGPGTRLTVL.

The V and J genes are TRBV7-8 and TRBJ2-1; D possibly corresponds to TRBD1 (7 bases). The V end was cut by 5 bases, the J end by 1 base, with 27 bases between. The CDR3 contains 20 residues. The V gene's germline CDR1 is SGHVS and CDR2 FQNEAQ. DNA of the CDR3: TGTGCCAGCAGCGTAACCCCAGGGGGGCTCCCCATTAGGTCCTACAATGAGCAGTTCTTC. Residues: CASSVTPGGLPIRSYNEQFF.

In nucleotides, the CDR3 is TGTGCCAGCAAAGGCGCGTTTGAGCAGTTCTTC. Translated: CASKGAFEQFF. The genes are TRBV7-9 and TRBJ2-1; unclear D gene. Per the germline V gene, CDR1 is SEHNR and CDR2 is FQNEAQ (reference sequence). The V gene lost 7 bases and the J gene lost 9 bases, with 10 bases spanning the gap. The CDR3 has 11 amino acids.

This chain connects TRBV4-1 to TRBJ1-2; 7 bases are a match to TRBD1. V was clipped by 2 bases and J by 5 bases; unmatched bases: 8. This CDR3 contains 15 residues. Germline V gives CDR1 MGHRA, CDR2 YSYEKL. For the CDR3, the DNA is TGCGCCAGCAGCCAATCCGACAGGGCTTATTATGGCTACACCTTC. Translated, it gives CASSQSDRAYYGYTF.

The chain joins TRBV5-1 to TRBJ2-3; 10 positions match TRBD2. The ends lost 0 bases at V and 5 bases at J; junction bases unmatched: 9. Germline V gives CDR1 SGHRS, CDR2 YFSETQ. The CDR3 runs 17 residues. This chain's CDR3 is CASSLALASGSGDTQYF. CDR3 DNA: TGCGCCAGCAGCTTGGCCCTGGCTAGCGGGAGTGGAGATACGCAGTATTTT.

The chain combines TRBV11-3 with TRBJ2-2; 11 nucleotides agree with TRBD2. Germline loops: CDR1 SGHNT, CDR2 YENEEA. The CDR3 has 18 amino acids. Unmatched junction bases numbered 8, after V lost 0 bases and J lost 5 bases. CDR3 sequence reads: CASSLDVLAGAGTGELFF. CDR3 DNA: TGTGCCAGCAGCTTAGATGTACTAGCGGGAGCCGGGACCGGGGAGCTGTTTTTT.

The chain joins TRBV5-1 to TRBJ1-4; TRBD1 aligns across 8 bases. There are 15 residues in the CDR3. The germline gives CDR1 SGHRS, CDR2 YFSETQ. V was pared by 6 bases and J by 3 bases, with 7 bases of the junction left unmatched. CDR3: CASNSQGAPNEKLFF. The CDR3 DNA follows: TGCGCCAGCAACAGTCAGGGGGCGCCTAATGAAAAACTGTTTTTT.